Sequencing of this TCR beta chain was carried out in a study of early T cells in non-severe SARS-CoV-2 infection. The overall study: The study sequenced bulk RNA from unsorted whole blood, with chains unpaired. Study observations and caveats: Anti-spike CD8 responses were favored by VDJdb matching, which missed private and CD4 specificities.

This CDR3 comprises 19 residues. J lost 7 bases, V lost 2 bases, and 14 bases had no gene match. Separate cDNA molecules each had unique molecular identifiers attached to them. TCRdb redid the calling of the 5' RACE reads with MiXCR, one entry per CDR3 protein. The profile shows around 88,000 distinct CDR3 sequences, about 15% of them singletons. This clonotype was counted a few times. Its antigen is unidentified. The sequencing input was whole blood. The V and J genes are TRBV12-3 or TRBV12-4 and TRBJ1-4, with 12 bases aligning to TRBD1. This receptor was identified in an adult who was a healthcare worker with PCR-confirmed SARS-CoV-2 infection or an uninfected control (not recorded which). As DNA, the CDR3 is TGTGCCAGCAGTTTAAAGCGGCCGGGACAGGGGGCCACTCCTGAAAAACTGTTTTTT. Translating gives CASSLKRPGQGATPEKLFF.